Described below is a single T cell receptor (beta chain) sequence and its context. The source of the sample is a study of blood T cell repertoires in COVID-19. The overall study: Italy, Spain and the United States were the sources of the convalescent and acute COVID-19 samples. The analysed material was cDNA or gDNA that came from T cells, B-cell-depleted T cells, or PBMCs.

The CDR3 is 15 residues long. V lost 1 base, J lost 2 bases, and 3 bases stayed unmatched. CDR1 and CDR2 (germline): MNHNS, SASEGT. Data came from immunoSEQ multiplex PCR; TCRdb stores just in-frame clones and leaves some out. Of some 95,000 clones detected, 80% to 95% appear once; the ten largest clones hold roughly 2.3%. Sequenced sample: peripheral blood. The receptor was isolated from a human donor with active COVID-19. The donor label of this sample is uncertain. The chain uses TRBV6-1 and TRBJ2-7, with 9 bases lining up with TRBD1. The CDR3 reads CASSEVTGGAYEQYF. CDR3 sequence (DNA): TGTGCCAGCAGTGAAGTGACAGGGGGGGCCTACGAGCAGTACTTC.